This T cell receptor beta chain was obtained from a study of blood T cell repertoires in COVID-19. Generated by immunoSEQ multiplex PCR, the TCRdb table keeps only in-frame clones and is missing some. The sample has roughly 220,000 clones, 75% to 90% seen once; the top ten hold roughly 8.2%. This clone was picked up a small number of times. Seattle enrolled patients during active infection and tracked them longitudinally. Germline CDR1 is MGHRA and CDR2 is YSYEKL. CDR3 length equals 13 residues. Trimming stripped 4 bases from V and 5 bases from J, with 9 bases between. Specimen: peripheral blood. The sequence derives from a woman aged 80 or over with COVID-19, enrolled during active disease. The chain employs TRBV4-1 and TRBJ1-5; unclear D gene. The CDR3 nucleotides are TGCGCCAGCAGCCCGGAGGGTTATCAGCCCCAGCATTTT. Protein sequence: CASSPEGYQPQHF.